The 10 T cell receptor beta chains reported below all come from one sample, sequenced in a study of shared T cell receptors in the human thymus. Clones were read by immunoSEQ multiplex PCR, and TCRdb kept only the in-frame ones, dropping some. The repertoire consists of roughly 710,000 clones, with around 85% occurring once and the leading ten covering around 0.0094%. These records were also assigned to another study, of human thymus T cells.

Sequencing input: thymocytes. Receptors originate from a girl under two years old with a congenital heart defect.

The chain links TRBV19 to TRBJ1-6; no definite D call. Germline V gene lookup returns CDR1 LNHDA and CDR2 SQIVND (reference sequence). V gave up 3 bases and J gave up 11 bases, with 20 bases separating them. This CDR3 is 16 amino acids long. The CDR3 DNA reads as TGTGCCAGTAGTATTGATCCCGTTAAGTACGGAGCACCCCTCCACTTT. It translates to CASSIDPVKYGAPLHF.

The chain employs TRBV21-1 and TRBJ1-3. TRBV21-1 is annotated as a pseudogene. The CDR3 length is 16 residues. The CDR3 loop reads CASSRGMGCTGNTIYF. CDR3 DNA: TGTGCCAGCAGCAGAGGGATGGGATGTACTGGAAACACCATATATTTT.

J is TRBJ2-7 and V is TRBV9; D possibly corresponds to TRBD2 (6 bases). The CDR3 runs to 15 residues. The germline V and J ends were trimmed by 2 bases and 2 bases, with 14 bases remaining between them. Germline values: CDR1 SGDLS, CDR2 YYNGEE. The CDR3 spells CASSVGGLATYEQYF. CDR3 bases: TGTGCCAGCAGCGTCGGGGGACTCGCCACCTACGAGCAGTACTTC.

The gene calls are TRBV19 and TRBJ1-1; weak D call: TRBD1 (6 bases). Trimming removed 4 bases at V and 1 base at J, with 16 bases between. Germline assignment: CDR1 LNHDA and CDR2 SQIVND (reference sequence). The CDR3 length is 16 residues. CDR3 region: CASSTSLTGTNTEAFF. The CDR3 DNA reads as TGTGCCAGTAGTACCTCGCTAACAGGGACGAACACTGAAGCTTTCTTT.

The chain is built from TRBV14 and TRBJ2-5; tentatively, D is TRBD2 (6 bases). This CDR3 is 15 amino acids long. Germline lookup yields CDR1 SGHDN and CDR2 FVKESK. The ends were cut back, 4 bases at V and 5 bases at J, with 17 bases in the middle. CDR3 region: CASSLVGGSGETQYF. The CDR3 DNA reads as TGTGCCAGCAGCCTCGTCGGGGGTTCTGGGGAGACCCAGTACTTC.

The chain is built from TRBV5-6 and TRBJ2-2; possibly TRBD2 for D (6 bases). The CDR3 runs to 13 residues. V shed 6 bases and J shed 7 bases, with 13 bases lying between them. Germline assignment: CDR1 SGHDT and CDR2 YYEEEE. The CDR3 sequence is CASTTGENGELFF. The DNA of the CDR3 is TGTGCCAGCACTACGGGGGAGAACGGGGAGCTGTTTTTT.

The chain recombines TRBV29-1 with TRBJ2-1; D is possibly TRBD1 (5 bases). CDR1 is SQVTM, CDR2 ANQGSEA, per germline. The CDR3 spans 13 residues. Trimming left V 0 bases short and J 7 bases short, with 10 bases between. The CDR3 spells CSVEEGQPNEQFF. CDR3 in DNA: TGCAGCGTTGAAGAGGGGCAGCCAAATGAGCAGTTCTTC.

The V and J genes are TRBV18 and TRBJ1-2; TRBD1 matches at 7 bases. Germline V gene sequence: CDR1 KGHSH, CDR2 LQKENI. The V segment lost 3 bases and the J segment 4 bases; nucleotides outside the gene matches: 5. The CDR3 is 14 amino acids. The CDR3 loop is CASSPKGAGYGYTF. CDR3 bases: TGTGCCAGCTCACCTAAGGGGGCGGGCTATGGCTACACCTTC.

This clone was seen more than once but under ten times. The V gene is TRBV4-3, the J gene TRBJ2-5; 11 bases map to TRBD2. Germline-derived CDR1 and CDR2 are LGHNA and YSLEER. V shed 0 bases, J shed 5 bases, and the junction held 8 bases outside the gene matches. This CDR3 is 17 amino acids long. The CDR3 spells CASSQDWELAGVETQYF. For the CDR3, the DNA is TGCGCCAGCAGCCAAGACTGGGAACTAGCGGGGGTGGAGACCCAGTACTTC.

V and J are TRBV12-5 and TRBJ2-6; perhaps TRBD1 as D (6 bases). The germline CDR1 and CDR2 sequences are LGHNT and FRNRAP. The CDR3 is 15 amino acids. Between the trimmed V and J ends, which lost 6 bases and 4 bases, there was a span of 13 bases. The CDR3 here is CASGQRGRGANVLTF. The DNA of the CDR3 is TGTGCTAGTGGACAGAGGGGGAGAGGGGCCAACGTCCTGACTTTC.